Described below is a single TCR beta chain sequence and its context. Its antigen is not known. Assay: immunoSEQ multiplex PCR; the TCRdb copy retains only in-frame clones and omits some. Altogether roughly 79,000 clones are present, about 89% being singletons, with the ten largest covering around 1.7%. This specimen belongs to a study of OX40 agonist ivuxolimab in advanced cancers. Study summary: Three patients responded partially, comprising one with hepatocellular carcinoma and two with cutaneous melanoma.

Broader study findings: It was also the case that some nonresponders had low normalized T-cell clonal expansion. Relative to CD4+, CD8+ T cells held more expanded clones on average.

This CDR3 is 15 amino acids long. V was clipped by 5 bases and J by 0 bases, with 10 bases between them. The germline V gene encodes CDR1 SGHTA and CDR2 FQGNSA. Any history of autoimmune disease or systemic immunosuppression disqualified patients. Here the sequenced sample was CD4+ or CD8+ T cells sorted from blood, taken in a trial of the OX40 agonist ivuxolimab. The rearrangement uses TRBV7-2 and TRBJ2-2; either TRBD1 or TRBD2 may fit D (5 bases each). The sequence came from an adult with an advanced solid tumor such as melanoma, head and neck, liver or kidney cancer. The CDR3 coding sequence is TGTGCCAGCAGCCCGAGGGGAACGAACACCGGGGAGCTGTTTTTT. As protein: CASSPRGTNTGELFF.